The rows below give T cell receptor beta chains drawn from one sample of a study of blood T cells in healthy people across ages. TCRdb re-called the 5' RACE reads through MiXCR, storing one row per CDR3 protein. Of approximately 490,000 distinct CDR3 sequences listed, about 24% are singletons. This same sample was also part of a study on T cells of mothers and their children.

Sequencing was carried out using blood. These receptors were taken from a boy younger than 18 in good health. Each CDR3 is given with its conserved first and last residue. A D gene is named only where the DNA matches it firmly. Size is stated for part of the rows, as once, few or many counts, or as a class when the clone is expanded.

>TRBV28|TRBD1|18|NA|TRBJ2-5
TGTGCCAGCAGTTTAAGGGTACTCCGGGACAGGGGGCAGGAGACCCAGTACTTC
CASSLRVLRDRGQETQYF
>TRBV7-9|TRBD2|16|NA|TRBJ2-7
TGTGCCAGCAGCCCCCAGGCTAGCGGGAGTACCTACGAGCAGTACTTC
CASSPQASGSTYEQYF
>TRBV4-3|NA|15|few|TRBJ1-5
TGCGCCAGCAGCCAAGATTCAGGCTGGAATCAGCCCCAGCATTTT
CASSQDSGWNQPQHF
>TRBV7-2|NA|14|NA|TRBJ2-2
TGTGCCAGCAGCCCGCCTGGGAAAACCGGGGAGCTGTTTTTT
CASSPPGKTGELFF
>TRBV16|TRBD2|15|NA|TRBJ2-7
TGTGCCAGCAGCCAATCGGGACTAGCGGGAGTGGAGCAGTACTTC
CASSQSGLAGVEQYF
>TRBV27|TRBD1|13|NA|TRBJ2-7
TGTGCCAGCAGCTGGACAGGGGGGTCCGAGCAGTACTTC
CASSWTGGSEQYF
>TRBV7-2|TRBD2|19|few|TRBJ2-5
TGTGCCAGCAGCTTCAATAGCGGGGGGTCAACAAGGAAGCAAGAGACCCAGTACTTC
CASSFNSGGSTRKQETQYF
>TRBV7-2|NA|12|few|TRBJ2-1
TGTGCCAGCAGCCTGGATTTTGGTGAGCAGTTCTTC
CASSLDFGEQFF
>TRBV4-3|NA|14|once|TRBJ2-7
TGCGCCAGCAGCCAAGATAACAAGGGCTACGAGCAGTACTTC
CASSQDNKGYEQYF
>TRBV20-1|NA|12|few|TRBJ1-1
TGCAGAACGGGAGTGGGAACAACTGAAGCTTTCTTT
CRTGVGTTEAFF
>TRBV7-7|TRBD2|15|few|TRBJ2-5
TGTGCTAGCAGCCCCACTAGCGGGGCCCAAGAGACCCAGTACTTC
CASSPTSGAQETQYF
>TRBV20-1|TRBD1|14|NA|TRBJ2-7
TGCAGTGCGACCGGACAGGGAGCTACCTACGAGCAGTACTTC
CSATGQGATYEQYF
>TRBV11-3|TRBD1|14|NA|TRBJ2-4
TGTGCCAGTAGCCCGGACAGGGGGGAAAACATTCAGTACTTC
CASSPDRGENIQYF
>TRBV20-1|NA|16|few|TRBJ1-4
TGCAGTGCTAGTCCTGCAGAAACTCAATTCTATGAAAAACTGTTTTTT
CSASPAETQFYEKLFF
>TRBV2|NA|14|many|TRBJ2-7
TGTGCCAGCAGTGATAGTGGCGTCCGCTACGAGCAGTACTTC
CASSDSGVRYEQYF
>TRBV2|NA|14|NA|TRBJ2-7
TGTGCCAGCAGTGGGGACTCCCCTGGCTACGAGCAGTACTTC
CASSGDSPGYEQYF
>TRBV12-3/TRBV12-4|NA|10|NA|TRBJ2-5
TGTGCCAGCTTGCGGAATGAGCAGTCCTTC
CASLRNEQSF
>TRBV2|TRBD2|13|NA|TRBJ2-7
TGTGCCAGAGGGACTAGCGACTCCTACGAGCAGTACTTC
CARGTSDSYEQYF